Following are 10 T cell receptor beta chains from one sample sequenced in a study of blood T cell repertoires in COVID-19. Produced via immunoSEQ multiplex PCR; TCRdb's table is partial and in-frame only. Found here are 270,000 or so clones, around nine tenths of them singletons; the top ten hold about 2.6%. The sequenced sample consisted of PBMCs or T cells enriched from blood (not recorded which). Receptors were obtained from a woman younger than 35 who had recovered from COVID-19.

The chain combines TRBV19 with TRBJ1-5; D is ambiguous. This CDR3 contains 16 residues. Between the trimmed V and J ends, which lost 7 bases and 9 bases, there was a span of 25 bases. The V gene's germline CDR1 is LNHDA and CDR2 SQIVND (reference sequence). The CDR3 here is CASIVRGAESSLPQHF. CDR3 DNA sequence: TGTGCCAGTATTGTCCGGGGTGCCGAGTCATCTTTGCCCCAGCATTTT.

The CDR3 nucleotides read TGTGCCAGCGGTAACAGGGTTTTGAGGTCTGGCTACACCTTC. Its protein product is CASGNRVLRSGYTF. The chain joins TRBV6-5 to TRBJ1-2, with D tentatively TRBD1 (6 bases). Germline assignment: CDR1 MNHEY and CDR2 SVGAGI. Trimming left V 8 bases short and J 7 bases short, with 20 bases between. The length of the CDR3 is 14 residues.

CDR3 in DNA: TGTGCCAGCAGCTTATTGTCCCGGGGGGATACGCAGTATTTT. It codes for CASSLLSRGDTQYF. The chain carries TRBV11-3 and TRBJ2-3; tentatively, D is TRBD2 (6 bases). Germline assignment: CDR1 SGHNT and CDR2 YENEEA. V gave up 2 bases and J gave up 6 bases, with 12 bases separating them. The CDR3 is 14 amino acids.

The rearrangement joins TRBV7-8 to TRBJ1-1; TRBD1 is a possible D gene (6 bases). The V gene lost 0 bases and the J gene lost 3 bases, with 14 bases spanning the gap. CDR1 and CDR2 from the germline V gene are SGHVS and FQNEAQ. The CDR3 is 16 amino acids. The CDR3 DNA reads TGTGCCAGCAGCTTAGCTAGAACAGGGCGGGACACTGAAGCTTTCTTT. Amino acids: CASSLARTGRDTEAFF.

This chain joins TRBV7-3 and TRBJ2-3, with 8 bases matching TRBD2. J lost 5 bases, V lost 2 bases, and 9 bases had no gene match. CDR3 size: 16 residues. The germline gives CDR1 SGHTA, CDR2 FQGTGA. The CDR3: CASSLLAGPSQDTQYF. DNA for the CDR3: TGTGCCAGCAGCTTACTAGCGGGTCCTTCGCAAGATACGCAGTATTTT.

This clone was recorded a few times. CDR3 in amino acids: CAWSGPGSRNYGYTF. CDR3 DNA sequence: TGTGCCTGGAGTGGACCAGGGTCCCGTAACTATGGCTACACCTTC. The V gene is TRBV30, the J gene TRBJ1-2, with D possibly matching TRBD1 (5 bases). CDR1 and CDR2 from the germline V gene are GTSNPN and SVGIG (reference sequence). The CDR3 consists of 15 residues. The germline V and J ends were trimmed by 1 base and 1 base, with 13 bases remaining between them.

CDR3 nucleotides: TGTGCCAGCAGTTCGACTGGGAGCTCCTATAATTCACCCCTCCACTTT. The encoded protein is CASSSTGSSYNSPLHF. The rearrangement joins TRBV6-5 to TRBJ1-6; the D is unclear. V was trimmed by 4 bases and J by 0 bases, leaving 10 bases between them. From germline, CDR1 is MNHEY and CDR2 SVGAGI. CDR3 length equals 16 residues.

The chain has TRBV6-4 and TRBJ1-1; 7 nucleotides align to TRBD1. CDR1 and CDR2 from the germline V gene are MRHNA and SNTAGT. The CDR3 has 18 amino acids. Trimming took 4 bases from V and 3 from J; bases not matched to a gene: 17. The CDR3 bases are TGTGCCAGCAGTGCCCCCGGACAGGCGCCGAGGGGGGACACTGAAGCTTTCTTT. Amino acids: CASSAPGQAPRGDTEAFF.

The chain is built from TRBV7-8 and TRBJ1-1, with 7 bases matching TRBD1. The trim removed 5 bases at V and 0 bases at J, leaving 15 bases unmatched. The CDR3 has 18 amino acids. CDR1 is SGHVS and CDR2 is FQNEAQ in the germline V gene. DNA for the CDR3: TGTGCCAGCAGCCTACAACTCGAGGGACAGCCTTTGAACACTGAAGCTTTCTTT. Translation: CASSLQLEGQPLNTEAFF.

V usage is TRBV6-5 and J usage is TRBJ2-1; TRBD1 might be the D (5 bases). The CDR3 has 14 residues. Germline-derived CDR1 and CDR2 are MNHEY and SVGAGI. V was pared by 2 bases and J by 8 bases, with 13 bases between. DNA of the CDR3: TGTGCCAGCAGTTACCTGGACACCAGGTATGAGCAGTTCTTC. Protein sequence: CASSYLDTRYEQFF.